This T cell receptor (beta chain) was recovered during a study of early T cells in non-severe SARS-CoV-2 infection. This clonotype was recorded many times. TCRdb re-derived calls from the 5' RACE reads in MiXCR, one entry per CDR3 protein. Of 45,000 to 55,000 distinct CDR3 sequences listed, 6.5% are singletons. Per germline, CDR1 SGHNT and CDR2 YENEEA. V was pared by 5 bases and J by 9 bases, with 20 bases between. This CDR3 is built from 15 residues. The sample consisted of whole blood, taken at baseline. The clonotype was recovered from an adult who was a healthcare worker with PCR-confirmed SARS-CoV-2 infection or an uninfected control (not recorded which). The rearrangement links TRBV11-3 to TRBJ2-1; D could derive from TRBD1 or TRBD2 (6 bases each). The CDR3, as DNA: TGTGCCAGCAGCCCGGGACTCGCAGGGGTAGGTGAGCAGTTCTTC. Translated: CASSPGLAGVGEQFF.